The 3 T cell receptor beta chains reported below all come from one sample, sequenced in a study of T cells in narcolepsy. Sequencing used immunoSEQ multiplex PCR; TCRdb keeps in-frame clones, though not all of them. The sample comprises approximately 40,000 clones, about 91% of which are singletons, and 1% to 1.5% rests with the top ten. The source material was CD45RA- memory CD4+ T cells from PBMCs. These TCRs come from a human donor with narcolepsy.

This chain links TRBV5-1 with TRBJ2-7; tentatively, D is TRBD1 (5 bases). The germline V gene encodes CDR1 SGHRS and CDR2 YFSETQ. V was clipped by 3 bases and J by 4 bases, with 14 bases between them. There are 14 residues in the CDR3. CDR3 sequence: CASSYQGGAYEQYF. DNA of the CDR3: TGCGCCAGCAGCTACCAGGGTGGGGCATACGAGCAGTACTTC. Drawing the rest from reference TRBV5-1 and TRBJ2-7, the complete variable domain is KAGVTQTPRYLIKTRGQQVTLSCSPISGHRSVSWYQQTPGQGLQFLFEYFSETQRNKGNFPGRFSGRQFSNSRSEMNVSTLELGDSALYLCASSYQGGAYEQYFGPGTRLTVT.

The rearrangement uses TRBV2 and TRBJ2-7, with D perhaps TRBD2 (5 bases). Trimming cost V 8 bases and J 4 bases, with 12 bases left between them. This CDR3 has 12 amino acids. CDR1 is SNHLY and CDR2 is FYNNEI in the germline V gene. This CDR3 is CASEGALYEQYF. In nucleotides, the CDR3 is TGTGCCAGCGAGGGAGCTCTGTACGAGCAGTACTTC.

The rearrangement links TRBV29-1 to TRBJ1-1, with 7 positions matching TRBD1. The germline V gene encodes CDR1 SQVTM and CDR2 ANQGSEA. This CDR3 contains 10 residues. V shed 4 bases and J 7 bases; nucleotides not matched to a gene: 0. CDR3 sequence (DNA): TGCAGCGTTGGGACAGGTGAAGCTTTCTTT. It yields the protein CSVGTGEAFF. Supplemented by reference TRBV29-1 and TRBJ1-1, the full variable domain reads SAVISQKPSRDICQRGTSLTIQCQVDSQVTMMFWYRQQPGQSLTLIATANQGSEATYESGFVIDKFPISRPNLTFSTLTVSNMSPEDSSIYLCSVGTGEAFFGQGTRLTVV.